These 21 T cell receptor beta chains share one sample of origin, sequenced in a study of shared clonotypes between healthy human individuals. Naive CD8 cells were CD45RO-negative, positively selected for CCR7, excluding terminally differentiated effector memory CD45RA+ cells. Using immunoSEQ multiplex PCR, the repertoire was profiled, and TCRdb retains in-frame clones only, with some absent. The table shows under 2,000,000 clones, with about 95% occurring only once. Source material: naive CD8+ T cells sorted from blood. The receptor source for this set is a man in his late teens or twenties in good health.

The genes are TRBV7-9 and TRBJ2-5; TRBD1 is a possible D gene (5 bases). V lost 4 bases and J lost 1, with 13 bases in between. This CDR3 has 15 residues. Germline assignment: CDR1 SEHNR and CDR2 FQNEAQ (reference sequence). CDR3 nucleotides: TGTGCCAGCAGCTCCCCATTAGACAGCCAAGAGACCCAGTACTTC. This translates into CASSSPLDSQETQYF.

The rearrangement uses TRBV6-5 and TRBJ2-1, with 8 positions matching TRBD2. Germline V CDR1 and CDR2: MNHEY, SVGAGI. Unmatched junction bases numbered 6, after V lost 2 bases and J lost 3 bases. This CDR3 comprises 16 residues. The DNA of the CDR3 is TGTGCCAGCAGTTACCGGGGGGGAGCGAACTACAATGAGCAGTTCTTC. Its translation is CASSYRGGANYNEQFF.

The chain is built from TRBV29-1 and TRBJ2-1; D gene ambiguous. Looked up from germline, CDR1 is SQVTM and CDR2 is ANQGSEA. CDR3 length equals 13 residues. V shed 4 bases and J shed 3 bases, with 10 bases lying between them. The CDR3 loop is CSVVLPVYNEQFF. The CDR3, as DNA: TGCAGCGTTGTACTTCCGGTCTACAATGAGCAGTTCTTC.

This clone was counted between two and nine times. Other DNA sequences of this sample code for an identical CDR3. V is TRBV6-1 and J is TRBJ2-7; D perhaps matches TRBD2 (5 bases). Trimming cost V 8 bases and J 0 bases, with 11 bases left between them. This CDR3 has 13 residues. The germline V gene encodes CDR1 MNHNS and CDR2 SASEGT. CDR3 bases: TGTGCCAGCTCCTTCGGGGACTCCTACGAGCAGTACTTC. Translation: CASSFGDSYEQYF.

The rearrangement joins TRBV30 to TRBJ2-1; TRBD1 matches 7 bases. This CDR3 spans 13 amino acids. Losses at the gene ends were 3 bases for V and 5 bases for J; bases not matched to a gene: 4. Germline loops: CDR1 GTSNPN, CDR2 SVGIG (reference sequence). The CDR3 DNA reads TGTGCCTGGAGCCCGACAGGGAACAATGAGCAGTTCTTC. Translated: CAWSPTGNNEQFF.

V usage is TRBV5-4 and J usage is TRBJ2-1, with TRBD2 as a possible D gene (6 bases). With 2 bases removed from V and 7 bases from J, the gap between germline ends came to 13 bases. Germline loops: CDR1 SGHNT, CDR2 YYREEE (reference sequence). This CDR3 is 14 amino acids long. The CDR3 DNA sequence: TGTGCCAGCAGCTTCGGGGGAGGAGGTAATGAGCAGTTCTTC. This codes for CASSFGGGGNEQFF.

The rearrangement uses TRBV18 and TRBJ2-7, with D tentatively TRBD1 (6 bases). Germline lookup yields CDR1 KGHSH and CDR2 LQKENI. CDR3 size: 12 residues. V was trimmed by 6 bases and J by 4 bases, leaving 10 bases between them. This CDR3 is CASSGDRYEQYF. As DNA, the CDR3 is TGTGCCAGCTCGGGCGACAGGTACGAGCAGTACTTC.

This chain's CDR3 is CASSLAGTPTLLNTGELFF. The CDR3 DNA reads TGTGCCAGCAGCTTAGCCGGGACTCCTACACTATTAAACACCGGGGAGCTGTTTTTT. V is TRBV7-6 and J is TRBJ2-2, with D tentatively TRBD2 (6 bases). The length of the CDR3 is 19 residues. V was clipped by 0 bases and J by 2 bases, with 19 bases between them. The germline gives CDR1 SGHVS, CDR2 FNYEAQ.

The V and J genes are TRBV10-1 and TRBJ2-1; 8 bases map to TRBD2. This CDR3 contains 15 residues. In germline, CDR1 is WNHNN, CDR2 SYGVQD (reference sequence). The V segment lost 3 bases and the J segment 2 bases; nucleotides outside the gene matches: 3. CDR3 nucleotides: TGCGCCAGCAGTGAATGGCGGGGGGCCTACAATGAGCAGTTCTTC. Translation: CASSEWRGAYNEQFF.

The chain carries TRBV18 and TRBJ2-7; TRBD1 matches 9 bases. Per germline, CDR1 KGHSH and CDR2 LQKENI. The CDR3 is 16 residues long. The trim removed 3 bases at V and 5 bases at J, leaving 11 bases unmatched. CDR3 protein: CASSPTPGQGSHEQYF. Written as DNA, the CDR3 is TGTGCCAGCTCACCCACCCCGGGACAGGGTTCCCACGAGCAGTACTTC.

The chain recombines TRBV7-9 with TRBJ2-1; possibly TRBD1 for D (6 bases). CDR1 is SEHNR and CDR2 is FQNEAQ in the germline V gene (reference sequence). V shed 6 bases and J shed 0 bases, with 15 bases lying between them. There are 16 residues in the CDR3. Here the CDR3 reads CASSYTSGHSYNEQFF. CDR3 bases: TGTGCCAGCAGTTATACCTCGGGACACTCCTACAATGAGCAGTTCTTC.

The CDR3 region is CASSQPEGAAKNIQYF. The CDR3 DNA sequence: TGCGCCAGCAGCCAACCCGAGGGGGCAGCCAAAAACATTCAGTACTTC. The genes are TRBV4-1 and TRBJ2-4, with 7 positions matching TRBD1. V lost 2 bases and J lost 0; bases outside the gene matches: 4. The CDR3 totals 16 residues. The germline V gene encodes CDR1 MGHRA and CDR2 YSYEKL.

The chain combines TRBV5-6 with TRBJ2-7; no definite D call. V was trimmed by 4 bases and J by 0 bases, leaving 11 bases between them. Germline V gene sequence: CDR1 SGHDT, CDR2 YYEEEE. The CDR3 runs to 14 residues. Here the CDR3 reads CASSPTRSSYEQYF. The CDR3 DNA is TGTGCCAGCAGCCCCACGCGGAGCTCCTACGAGCAGTACTTC.

This chain links TRBV25-1 with TRBJ2-7, with D perhaps TRBD1 or TRBD2 (5 bases each). Germline CDR1 reads MGHDK; CDR2 reads SYGVNS. The V end lost 4 bases, the J end lost 1 base, and 20 bases lay between the germline ends. CDR3 size: 17 residues. CDR3: CASSVAAGQGVSYEQYF. The DNA for the CDR3 is TGTGCCAGCAGTGTCGCGGCGGGCCAGGGAGTTTCCTACGAGCAGTACTTC.

V and J are TRBV27 and TRBJ2-7, with 7 bases lining up with TRBD2. Germline loops: CDR1 MNHEY, CDR2 SMNVEV (reference sequence). V lost 8 bases to trimming and J lost 3 bases; unmatched junction nucleotides: 7. The CDR3 length is 13 residues. The CDR3 spells CASSERGNYEQYF. Written as DNA, the CDR3 is TGTGCCAGCTCGGAGCGGGGAAACTACGAGCAGTACTTC.

This chain links TRBV5-1 with TRBJ2-7, with 8 bases identical to TRBD1. Trimming took 0 bases from V and 3 from J; bases not matched to a gene: 17. Per germline, CDR1 SGHRS and CDR2 YFSETQ. The CDR3 sequence is 19 residues long. CDR3 nucleotides: TGCGCCAGCAGCTTGGTGTCGAACAGGGGGTCAGCTGCCCACTACGAGCAGTACTTC. As protein: CASSLVSNRGSAAHYEQYF. Looking up the rest from reference TRBV5-1 and TRBJ2-7 gives the full variable domain: KAGVTQTPRYLIKTRGQQVTLSCSPISGHRSVSWYQQTPGQGLQFLFEYFSETQRNKGNFPGRFSGRQFSNSRSEMNVSTLELGDSALYLCASSLVSNRGSAAHYEQYFGPGTRLTVT.

This chain joins TRBV27 and TRBJ2-1; D possibly corresponds to TRBD1 (6 bases). CDR3 size: 12 residues. Germline V gene sequence: CDR1 MNHEY, CDR2 SMNVEV (reference sequence). With 6 bases removed from V and 8 bases from J, the gap between germline ends came to 11 bases. The CDR3 coding sequence is TGTGCCAGCAGCCCCAGGGGATATGAGCAGTTCTTC. Its translation is CASSPRGYEQFF.

This sequence joins TRBV9 and TRBJ2-7; 8 bases fit TRBD2. From germline, CDR1 is SGDLS and CDR2 YYNGEE. With 4 bases clipped from V and 6 bases from J, the junction kept 9 bases outside the gene matches. The CDR3 length is 14 residues. CDR3 in amino acids: CASSLGGLGVEQYF. The CDR3 DNA is TGTGCCAGCAGCCTCGGGGGACTAGGGGTCGAGCAGTACTTC.

This clone appeared a single time. The V and J genes are TRBV9 and TRBJ2-7; D is tentatively TRBD1 or TRBD2 (5 bases each). Germline V gene data show CDR1 as SGDLS and CDR2 as YYNGEE. The CDR3 is 15 amino acids. V was cut by 1 base and J by 5 bases, with 16 bases left in between. The chain's CDR3 is CASSVYGGDGHEQYF. The CDR3, as DNA: TGTGCCAGCAGCGTATATGGGGGAGACGGCCACGAGCAGTACTTC.

This clone was observed once. The chain couples TRBV2 to TRBJ1-6, with D possibly matching TRBD1 (5 bases). Germline loops: CDR1 SNHLY, CDR2 FYNNEI. The CDR3 is made up of 16 amino acids. Trimming took off 8 bases at V and 7 bases at J, with 21 bases between the two ends. The CDR3 reads CASLRRGVDGNSPLHF. The CDR3 region has the DNA TGTGCCAGCCTGCGGCGGGGCGTAGATGGAAATTCACCCCTCCACTTT.

V gene TRBV11-2 combines with J gene TRBJ2-7; D is unresolved. The CDR3 contains 13 residues. Trimming cost V 4 bases and J 5 bases, with 12 bases left between them. Germline values: CDR1 SGHAT, CDR2 FQNNGV. CDR3 in amino acids: CASSYEVMDEQYF. CDR3 bases: TGTGCCAGCAGCTATGAGGTAATGGACGAGCAGTACTTC.